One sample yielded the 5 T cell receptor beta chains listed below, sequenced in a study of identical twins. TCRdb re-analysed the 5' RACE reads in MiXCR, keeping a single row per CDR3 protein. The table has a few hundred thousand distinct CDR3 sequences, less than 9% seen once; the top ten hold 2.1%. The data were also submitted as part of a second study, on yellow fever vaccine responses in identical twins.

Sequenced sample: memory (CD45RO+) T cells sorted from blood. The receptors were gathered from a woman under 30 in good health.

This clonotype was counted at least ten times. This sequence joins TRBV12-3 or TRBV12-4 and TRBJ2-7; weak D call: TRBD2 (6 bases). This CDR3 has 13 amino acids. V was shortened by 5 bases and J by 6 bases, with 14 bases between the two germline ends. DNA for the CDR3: TGTGCCAGCAGTCCCCGGGAGTTTAGCGAGCAGTACGTC. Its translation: CASSPREFSEQYV.

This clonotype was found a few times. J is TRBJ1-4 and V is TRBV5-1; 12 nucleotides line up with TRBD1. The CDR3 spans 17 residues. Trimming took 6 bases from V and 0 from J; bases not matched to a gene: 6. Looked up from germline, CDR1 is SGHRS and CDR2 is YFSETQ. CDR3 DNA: TGCGCCAGCACCAGAGGGGACAGGGGGCCAACTAATGAAAAACTGTTTTTT. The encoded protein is CASTRGDRGPTNEKLFF.

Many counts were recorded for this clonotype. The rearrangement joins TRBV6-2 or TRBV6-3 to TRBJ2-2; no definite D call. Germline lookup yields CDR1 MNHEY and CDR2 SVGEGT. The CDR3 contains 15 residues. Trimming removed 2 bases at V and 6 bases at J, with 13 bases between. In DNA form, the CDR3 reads TGTGCCAGCAGTTACCCGCGCTTAGGCCCCGGGGAGCTGTTTTTT. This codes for CASSYPRLGPGELFF.

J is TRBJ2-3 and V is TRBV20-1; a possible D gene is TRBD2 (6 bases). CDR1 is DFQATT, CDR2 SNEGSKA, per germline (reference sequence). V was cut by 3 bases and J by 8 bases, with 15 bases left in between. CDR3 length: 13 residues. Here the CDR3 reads CSARGLSTGTQYF. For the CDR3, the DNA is TGCAGTGCTAGGGGACTGTCGACGGGTACGCAGTATTTT.

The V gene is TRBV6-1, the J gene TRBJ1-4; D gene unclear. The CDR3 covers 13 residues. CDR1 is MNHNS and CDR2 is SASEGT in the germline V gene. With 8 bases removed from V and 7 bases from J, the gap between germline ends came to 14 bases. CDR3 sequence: CASCYDWGEKLFF. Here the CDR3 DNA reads TGTGCCAGCTGCTATGACTGGGGTGAAAAACTGTTTTTT.